This record concerns one T cell receptor (beta chain) sequence. Its matching antigen is unknown. The CDR3 is 13 residues long. Deletions cut 6 bases from V and 1 base from J, with 10 bases between. Germline CDR1 reads SGHVS; CDR2 reads FQNEAQ. These data are taken from a study of early stage breast cancer tumors. Study observations and caveats: Tumors had about 2.5-fold higher T cell density and higher clonality than adjacent normal breast tissue.

Clones were sequenced by immunoSEQ multiplex PCR, and TCRdb holds only the in-frame ones, with some missing. The sample consists of approximately 75,000 clones, less than 90% of them appearing once. Sequencing input: blood. This sequence joins TRBV7-8 and TRBJ2-7; D is unclear. The source is a person aged 35 to 50 with breast cancer. Here the CDR3 reads CASSYGSSYEQYF. CDR3 DNA sequence: TGTGCCAGCAGTTATGGATCATCCTACGAGCAGTACTTC.